This T cell receptor beta chain was sequenced for a study of cytomegalovirus exposure and HLA in healthy donors. Study-level information: Of the donors genotyped, about 410 in all, 80% to 85% fell in the Caucasian-associated ancestry cluster.

In the PCR, 60 Vbeta and 13 Jbeta primers were used. TCRdb's table, derived via immunoSEQ multiplex PCR, lists solely in-frame clones and lacks some. Found here are around 130,000 clones, around three quarters of them singletons; the top ten hold approximately 2.6%. This CDR3 region has 15 residues. V shed 0 bases and J shed 3 bases, with 9 bases lying between them. Germline V CDR1 and CDR2: SGHNT, YYREEE (reference sequence). The TCR comes from a woman between 55 and 75 years old in good health and CMV-seropositive. This chain links TRBV5-4 with TRBJ1-4; D call uncertain. Material: PBMCs. The CDR3 region is CASSLGSQSNEKLFF. CDR3 DNA sequence: TGTGCCAGCAGCTTGGGTTCACAGTCTAATGAAAAACTGTTTTTT.